This TCR beta chain appears in the sequencing data of a study of cytomegalovirus exposure and HLA in healthy donors. Study-wide results and caveats: Rare sequences made up most TCRs, while some public TCRs were found in many donors.

The PCR employed 60 Vbeta primers together with 13 Jbeta primers. Libraries were prepared by immunoSEQ multiplex PCR; TCRdb keeps only in-frame clonotypes and omits some of them. The sample has 150,000 to 200,000 clones, about four fifths seen once. Trimming took off 6 bases at V and 1 base at J, with 9 bases between the two ends. This CDR3 spans 13 amino acids. Germline-derived CDR1 and CDR2 are WNHNN and SYGVQD (reference sequence). A single count supports this clone. Its antigen is as yet unknown. The chain uses TRBV10-1 and TRBJ1-1; D gene unclear. This sequence originates from a man aged 30 to 45 in good health and CMV-seronegative. The sequencing sample was made of PBMCs. CDR3 coding DNA: TGCGCCAGCAGGAGGGAAAGGAACACTGAAGCTTTCTTT. It specifies CASRRERNTEAFF.